The T cell receptor beta chain described here comes from a study of identical twins. Healthy Caucasian individuals made up all the donors. This CDR3 spans 13 amino acids. The germline V gene has CDR1 WNHNN and CDR2 SYGVQD (reference sequence). The V end lost 4 bases, the J end lost 2 bases, and 8 bases lay between the germline ends. TCRdb redid the calling of the 5' RACE reads with MiXCR, one entry per CDR3 protein. This sample yields 450,000 or so distinct CDR3 sequences, of which over 12% are seen a single time; about 0.52% belongs to the top ten. The same data also went into a second study, on yellow fever vaccine responses in identical twins.

Sequencing was carried out using CD4+ T cells sorted from blood. This clonotype was obtained from a woman aged 18-29 years in good health. The gene calls are TRBV10-1 and TRBJ2-5; the D gene is possibly TRBD1 (5 bases). As DNA, the CDR3 is TGCGCCAGCAGTGGACAGATGCAAGAGACCCAGTACTTC. Translation gives CASSGQMQETQYF.